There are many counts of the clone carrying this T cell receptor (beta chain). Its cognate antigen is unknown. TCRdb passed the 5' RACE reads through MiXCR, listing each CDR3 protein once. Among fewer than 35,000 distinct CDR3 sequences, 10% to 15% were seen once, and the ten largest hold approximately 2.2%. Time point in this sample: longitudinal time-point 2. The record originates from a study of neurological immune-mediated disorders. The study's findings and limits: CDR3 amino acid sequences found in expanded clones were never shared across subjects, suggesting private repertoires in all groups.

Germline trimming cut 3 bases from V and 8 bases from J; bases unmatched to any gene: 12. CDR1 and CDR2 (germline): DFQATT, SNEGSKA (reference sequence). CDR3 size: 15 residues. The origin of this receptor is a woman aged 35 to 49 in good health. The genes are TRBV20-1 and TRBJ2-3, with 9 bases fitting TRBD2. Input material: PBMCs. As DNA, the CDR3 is TGCAGTGCTAGGGACACAAGCGGGGGGCTCGGTACGCAGTATTTT. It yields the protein CSARDTSGGLGTQYF.